The clone carrying this T cell receptor (beta chain) has only a few counts. One entry per CDR3 protein results from TCRdb running MiXCR on the 5' RACE reads. The sample lists more than 95,000 distinct CDR3 sequences; approximately 12% were seen once. The data were obtained in a study of spatial heterogeneity in lung cancer. About the study: The authors sequenced available follow-up PBMC samples, taken a median of around 2 years after resection. Every unique TCR and UMI combination, on average, appeared more than ten times in raw reads.

The germline gives CDR1 MNHEY, CDR2 SMNVEV (reference sequence). The V end lost 6 bases, the J end lost 9 bases, and 18 bases lay between the germline ends. This CDR3 has 14 residues. Stated time point: blood at routine non-recurrence follow-up after resection. Whole RNA came from tumor, nontumor lung or frozen PBMC and was sequenced without being sorted. This clonotype originated in a male donor with early-stage non-small cell lung cancer. The specimen was PBMCs, collected at follow-up. The J gene is TRBJ2-1, the V gene TRBV27; TRBD2 might be the D (6 bases). The CDR3 bases are TGTGCCAGCAGGAGACCCAACCCAGCGGGTGAGCAGTTCTTC. Protein: CASRRPNPAGEQFF.